Below are 27 T cell receptor beta chains sequenced from a single sample in a study of cytomegalovirus exposure and HLA in healthy donors. 60 Vbeta and 13 Jbeta primers were used in PCR. Using immunoSEQ multiplex PCR, the repertoire was profiled, and TCRdb retains in-frame clones only, with some absent. The data hold some 200,000 clones, with roughly 83% observed a single time. The sequenced material came from PBMCs. The receptors stem from a woman in her forties or fifties in good health and CMV-seronegative.

The chain carries TRBV30 and TRBJ2-3; 12 bases line up with TRBD1. Germline V gives CDR1 GTSNPN, CDR2 SVGIG (reference sequence). The CDR3 sequence is 15 residues long. V lost 4 bases, J lost 5 bases, and 7 bases stayed unmatched. CDR3 in DNA: TGTGCCTGGAACTTGGGACAGGGGGCTCAAGATACGCAGTATTTT. Protein sequence: CAWNLGQGAQDTQYF.

The genes are TRBV5-1 and TRBJ1-6, with TRBD1 matching 9 bases. The junction had 4 bases not matched to a gene; V was cut back by 0 bases and J by 3 bases. Per the germline V gene, CDR1 is SGHRS and CDR2 is YFSETQ. This CDR3 is 17 amino acids long. The CDR3 DNA reads as TGCGCCAGCAGCTTGGGGGACAGGGTCAACTATAATTCACCCCTCCACTTT. Its translation: CASSLGDRVNYNSPLHF.

J is TRBJ2-7 and V is TRBV7-8; D possibly corresponds to TRBD1 (6 bases). The germline gives CDR1 SGHVS, CDR2 FQNEAQ. Trimming removed 5 bases at V and 3 bases at J, with 14 bases between. This CDR3 is 14 amino acids long. The chain's CDR3 is CASSPIGQYYEQYF. The CDR3 bases are TGTGCCAGCAGCCCTATCGGACAGTACTACGAGCAGTACTTC.

The sample holds a few counts of this clone. The CDR3 DNA is TGTGCCAGCAGTTACCCCAGGGATGGGCAGCCCCAGCATTTT. Translating it yields CASSYPRDGQPQHF. The chain uses TRBV6-6 and TRBJ1-5; a possible D gene is TRBD1 (5 bases). Per germline, CDR1 MNHNY and CDR2 SVGAGI (reference sequence). This CDR3 is 14 amino acids long. The germline V and J ends were trimmed by 2 bases and 7 bases, with 12 bases remaining between them.

V gene TRBV5-5 combines with J gene TRBJ1-5, with D unclear. Germline V gives CDR1 SGHKS, CDR2 YYEKEE (reference sequence). Trimming took 1 base from V and 0 from J, leaving 2 bases between them. The CDR3 runs to 13 residues. The CDR3 spells CASSLYSNQPQHF. CDR3 in DNA: TGTGCCAGCAGCTTGTATAGCAATCAGCCCCAGCATTTT.

The chain uses TRBV28 and TRBJ1-2; maybe TRBD1 (5 bases). The CDR3 runs to 14 residues. Trimming took off 1 base at V and 2 bases at J, with 8 bases between the two ends. Germline V lookup: CDR1 MDHEN, CDR2 SYDVKM. CDR3 in DNA: TGTGCCAGCAGTTTATACTCAGGGAACTATGGCTACACCTTC. Translated: CASSLYSGNYGYTF.

The CDR3 protein is CASSERGSPNTEAFF. The CDR3 DNA reads as TGTGCCAGCAGTGAAAGGGGGTCGCCCAACACTGAAGCTTTCTTT. The V gene is TRBV2, the J gene TRBJ1-1, with D possibly TRBD1 on 6 matching bases. Trimming removed 2 bases at V and 2 bases at J, with 12 bases between. CDR1 and CDR2 (germline): SNHLY, FYNNEI. The CDR3 runs to 15 residues.

The genes are TRBV12-2 and TRBJ2-1; the listed D gene, TRBD2, was not tested against the DNA. TRBV12-2 is a documented pseudogene. The CDR3 is made up of 17 amino acids. The CDR3 nucleotides are TGTGCAAGTCGCTCAGGCTGGGGCGGGAGGGCCTACAATGAGCAGTTCTTC. Its protein product is CASRSGWGGRAYNEQFF.

The chain couples TRBV28 to TRBJ1-2; tentatively, D is TRBD1 (5 bases). The CDR3 sequence is 13 residues long. V was trimmed by 7 bases and J by 8 bases, leaving 17 bases between them. The germline V gene has CDR1 MDHEN and CDR2 SYDVKM. DNA for the CDR3: TGTGCCAGCAAAGGAGGGACCGCCCAGGGCTACACCTTC. This gives the protein CASKGGTAQGYTF.

The chain combines TRBV7-2 with TRBJ2-7; 10 positions match TRBD2. The CDR3 consists of 15 residues. Trimming took 3 bases from V and 2 from J; bases not matched to a gene: 4. From germline, CDR1 is SGHTA and CDR2 FQGNSA. The CDR3: CASSFSGGITYEQYF. The CDR3 DNA follows: TGTGCCAGCAGCTTTAGCGGGGGGATCACCTACGAGCAGTACTTC. Together with reference TRBV7-2 and TRBJ2-7, the CDR3 gives the full variable domain: GAGVSQSPSNKVTEKGKDVELRCDPISGHTALYWYRQSLGQGLEFLIYFQGNSAPDKSGLPSDRFSAERTGGSVSTLTIQRTQQEDSAVYLCASSFSGGITYEQYFGPGTRLTVT.

About this clone: A junction end diverges from the germline sequence, so it may reflect a read error. The rearrangement links TRBV7-9 to TRBJ1-2; D is unresolved. CDR3 size: 12 residues. Germline CDR1 reads SEHNR; CDR2 reads FQNEAQ (reference sequence). Here the CDR3 reads CSSSPESYGYTF. The DNA of the CDR3 is TGTTCCAGCAGCCCAGAATCCTATGGCTACACCTTC.

Concerning this clone: At the DNA level, this CDR3 is encoded by other sequences in the same sample as well. In DNA form, the CDR3 reads TGCGCCAGCTCACCAAGCGGGGGGAGAAAGACCCAGTACTTC. It translates to CASSPSGGRKTQYF. The chain joins TRBV4-3 to TRBJ2-5; 9 nucleotides agree with TRBD2. This CDR3 region has 14 residues. The V gene's germline CDR1 is LGHNA and CDR2 YSLEER. With V trimmed by 8 bases and J by 6 bases, 10 bases remained unmatched.

The V gene is TRBV4-1, the J gene TRBJ1-4, with D possibly TRBD1 on 5 matching bases. This CDR3 is 15 amino acids long. Germline assignment: CDR1 MGHRA and CDR2 YSYEKL. Trimming removed 0 bases at V and 7 bases at J, with 12 bases between. The CDR3 region is CASSQDPPGREKLFF. CDR3 bases: TGCGCCAGCAGCCAAGACCCGCCAGGGCGTGAAAAACTGTTTTTT.

The chain uses TRBV5-1 and TRBJ2-1; 11 bases align to TRBD2. Losses at the gene ends were 0 bases for V and 6 bases for J; bases not matched to a gene: 5. This CDR3 is built from 16 residues. The germline gives CDR1 SGHRS, CDR2 YFSETQ. The DNA for the CDR3 is TGCGCCAGCAGCTTGGCCGGGCTAGCGGGAGGCAATGAGCAGTTCTTC. Translation gives CASSLAGLAGGNEQFF.

This chain connects TRBV2 to TRBJ2-1, with 8 bases fitting TRBD2. Germline CDR1 reads SNHLY; CDR2 reads FYNNEI. CDR3 length: 15 amino acids. J gave up 4 bases and V 1 base, and 3 bases lay outside the gene matches. CDR3 DNA: TGTGCCAGCAGTGAAGTCGGGGGGGGATACAATGAGCAGTTCTTC. Protein: CASSEVGGGYNEQFF. The full variable domain, completed using reference TRBV2 and TRBJ2-1, is EPEVTQTPSHQVTQMGQEVILRCVPISNHLYFYWYRQILGQKVEFLVSFYNNEISEKSEIFDDQFSVERPDGSNFTLKIRSTKLEDSAMYFCASSEVGGGYNEQFFGPGTRLTVL.

V gene TRBV18 combines with J gene TRBJ1-2; TRBD1 agrees at 7 bases. Trimming at V came to 3 bases and at J to 0 bases, leaving 4 bases not matched to a gene. The CDR3 totals 15 residues. Germline V gene sequence: CDR1 KGHSH, CDR2 LQKENI. The CDR3 region has the DNA TGTGCCAGCTCACCGGGGGACAGCTCTAACTATGGCTACACCTTC. Amino acid sequence: CASSPGDSSNYGYTF.

Points on this clone: One end of the junction does not line up with germline, which may come from a read error. V usage is TRBV7-7 and J usage is TRBJ1-5; 9 bases map to TRBD1. There are 19 residues in the CDR3. Germline CDR1 is SSHAT and CDR2 is FNYEAQ (reference sequence). Here the CDR3 reads CASSPGGDRVVYSNQPQHF. The CDR3 bases are TGTGCTAGCAGCCCCGGCGGGGACAGGGTTGTCTATAGCAATCAGCCCCAGCATTTT.

V is TRBV6-5 and J is TRBJ2-3; TRBD2 agrees at 7 bases. Unmatched junction bases numbered 9, after V lost 3 bases and J lost 6 bases. The CDR3 runs to 15 residues. Per the germline V gene, CDR1 is MNHEY and CDR2 is SVGAGI. The CDR3 protein is CASSYGGLGGDTQYF. In nucleotides, the CDR3 is TGTGCCAGCAGTTATGGAGGACTAGGAGGTGATACGCAGTATTTT.

This chain joins TRBV5-8 and TRBJ2-2; D remains ambiguous. Trimming removed 4 bases at V and 6 bases at J, with 16 bases between. CDR1 is SGHTS, CDR2 YDEGEE, per germline. The CDR3 consists of 15 residues. The CDR3 DNA reads TGTGCCAGCAGCCCAGGTGTAGTTGTCGCCGGGGAGCTGTTTTTT. Translating it yields CASSPGVVVAGELFF.

The chain couples TRBV15 to TRBJ2-2; D is ambiguous. This CDR3 region has 15 residues. Germline CDR1 and CDR2: LNHNV and YYDKDF (reference sequence). With 0 bases removed from V and 2 bases from J, the gap between germline ends came to 7 bases. CDR3 sequence reads: CATSRDRINTGELFF. The CDR3 bases are TGTGCCACCAGCAGAGACAGGATCAACACCGGGGAGCTGTTTTTT.

This clone has a handful of counts. The CDR3 reads CASSPPTGPEAFF. The CDR3, as DNA: TGTGCCAGCAGCCCTCCGACAGGGCCTGAAGCTTTCTTT. The chain recombines TRBV7-3 with TRBJ1-1, with 7 bases identical to TRBD1. Trimming at V came to 5 bases and at J to 6 bases, leaving 6 bases not matched to a gene. The germline V gene encodes CDR1 SGHTA and CDR2 FQGTGA. The length of the CDR3 is 13 residues.

The chain uses TRBV6-5 and TRBJ1-5; the match to TRBD1 covers 8 bases. From germline, CDR1 is MNHEY and CDR2 SVGAGI. The V gene end was trimmed by 6 bases and the J gene end by 9 bases; junction bases not matched to a gene: 7. The CDR3 consists of 13 residues. DNA for the CDR3: TGTGCCAGCAGCGCGACAGGGGATCGGCCCCAGCATTTT. Its translation is CASSATGDRPQHF.

V usage is TRBV28 and J usage is TRBJ1-1; D uncertain. Germline V gene data show CDR1 as MDHEN and CDR2 as SYDVKM. This CDR3 contains 14 residues. V was clipped by 5 bases and J by 10 bases, with 20 bases between them. The CDR3: CASSPRRGAFGAFF. CDR3 DNA sequence: TGTGCCAGCAGTCCCCGACGGGGAGCGTTCGGAGCTTTCTTT.

The chain employs TRBV5-1 and TRBJ2-1, with 7 nucleotides matching TRBD2. There are 14 residues in the CDR3. V dropped 4 bases and J dropped 8; count of bases not matched to a gene: 9. The germline gives CDR1 SGHRS, CDR2 YFSETQ. The CDR3 DNA reads as TGCGCCAGCAGCGAGACTAGCTTGGGCGATGAGCAGTTCTTC. It translates to CASSETSLGDEQFF.

Here the CDR3 DNA reads TGTGCCAGCAGGGGACAGGGAGGGACTGAAGCTTTCTTT. It yields the protein CASRGQGGTEAFF. The chain recombines TRBV6-4 with TRBJ1-1, with 9 bases fitting TRBD1. The CDR3 consists of 13 residues. From germline, CDR1 is MRHNA and CDR2 SNTAGT. J lost 5 bases, V lost 6 bases, and 4 bases had no gene match.

The rearrangement joins TRBV7-9 to TRBJ2-3; TRBD2 agrees at 12 bases. Germline trimming cut 5 bases from V and 4 bases from J; bases unmatched to any gene: 7. Germline V gene sequence: CDR1 SEHNR, CDR2 FQNEAQ (reference sequence). The CDR3 has 16 amino acids. CDR3 region: CASSDSSGRASDTQYF. In nucleotides, the CDR3 is TGTGCCAGCAGCGACTCTAGCGGGAGGGCTTCAGATACGCAGTATTTT.

This chain links TRBV18 with TRBJ1-2; 8 nucleotides match TRBD1. With V trimmed by 5 bases and J by 3 bases, 8 bases remained unmatched. This CDR3 is built from 15 residues. Germline CDR1 is KGHSH and CDR2 is LQKENI. CDR3 bases: TGTGCCAGCTCATTGGAGGACAGGGAATACTATGGCTACACCTTC. This translates into CASSLEDREYYGYTF.